The TCR beta chain described here comes from a study of T cells after yellow fever vaccination (dated by TCRdb to about 2019). About the study as a whole: The SMART-Seq v4 Ultra Low Input RNA kit was used to prepare libraries from fractions with low cell numbers. Blood samples were taken at several timepoints before and after primary and secondary immunization, and bulk PBMC replicates and cell subsets were isolated. To follow T-cell clones before and after primary and booster YFV17D yellow fever vaccination, bulk TCR alpha and beta repertoires were sequenced over time. Two healthy male donors, one aged 18 to 30 and one aged 30 to 40 years, were included in the cohort.

The CDR3, cysteine through phenylalanine, is 16 amino acids long. Just the 48-base CDR3 DNA is kept, in frame starting at base 1. Based on the germline V gene (reference sequence), the CDR1 and CDR2 sequences are GTSNPN and SVGIG. V was cut back by 2 bases and J by 7 bases, leaving a gap of 18 bases between them. This clonotype was seen a handful of times. Its target antigen remains unknown. The input lacks base qualities; no much larger clone sits a single base away. Sequencing was performed on an Illumina NovaSeq 6000. TCR cDNA was synthesized by 5'RACE template switching, through which a universal primer site and unique molecular identifiers were introduced. Priming for cDNA synthesis came from both the TCR alpha and TCR beta constant segments. Two PCR steps were used to amplify libraries, with sample barcodes and sequencing adapters being added in the second step. Sequencing of the libraries was done on either Illumina HiSeq 2500 (2x100 bp) or NovaSeq (2x150 bp). In the original analysis: MIGEC handled demultiplexing of reads and collapsing into UMI consensus sequences, while MiXCR performed V(D)J alignment. Vaccine-responding clonotypes were defined with edgeR using replicate PBMC samples, requiring FDR below 0.01 and a log2 fold change above 5 up to day 15. Each bulk clonotype received a CD4 or CD8 identity based on whether the sequenced CD4 or CD8 repertoire contained that clonotype at higher abundance. TCRdb itself trimmed the public reads at Q25 with fastp, ran MiXCR and retained productive beta chains. One record per CDR3 amino acid sequence lists the most common genes and DNA. TCRdb assigned the V and J calls; the authors' analysis was not used. This sample is represented by under 350,000 distinct CDR3 sequences; about 4% of them were singletons. About 22% of the sample rests with the top ten.

The meaning of the sample's treatment or condition label: live attenuated yellow fever vaccine strain. At each blood-draw timepoint, two biological replicates of bulk PBMCs were obtained. A standard Ficoll-Paque protocol was used to isolate PBMCs from peripheral blood. RNA was extracted with TriZol from bulk PBMCs, CD4 and CD8 fractions, and dextramer-positive and dextramer-negative fractions. Summary of the overall study and its limitations: Because abundant contaminating clonotypes from the bulk population could be contained in FACS-sorted repertoires, computational filtering was required. The secondary T-cell response was weaker than the primary response but faster, peaking on day 5 instead of day 15. After the booster, most of the clones that had expanded following primary vaccination were detected again (just under 97% of CD4 and 85% to 90% of CD8), which suggests that memory was broadly maintained. A small fraction of clonotypes showed up in both the CD4 and CD8 compartments, probably as a result of convergent recombination. Only two donors were included in the study, so the extent to which the findings can be generalized is limited.

The chain is assembled from TRBV30 and TRBJ1-6, and perhaps TRBD1 as D gene, on 6 matching bases. The sample here was PBMCs, taken 5 days after the yellow fever booster vaccination. The clonotype was recovered from a man in his late teens or twenties who received the YFV17D yellow fever vaccine. The CDR3 is CAWSQHPGTLNSPLHF. Read as DNA, the sequence is TGTGCCTGGAGTCAACACCCCGGGACACTAAATTCACCCCTCCACTTT. With the rest looked up from the reference TRBV30 and TRBJ1-6 genes rather than sequenced, the full variable domain is SQTIHQWPATLVQPVGSPLSLECTVEGTSNPNLYWYRQAAGRGLQLLFYSVGIGQISSEVPQNLSASRPQDRQFILSSKKLLLSDSGFYLCAWSQHPGTLNSPLHFGNGTRLTVT.